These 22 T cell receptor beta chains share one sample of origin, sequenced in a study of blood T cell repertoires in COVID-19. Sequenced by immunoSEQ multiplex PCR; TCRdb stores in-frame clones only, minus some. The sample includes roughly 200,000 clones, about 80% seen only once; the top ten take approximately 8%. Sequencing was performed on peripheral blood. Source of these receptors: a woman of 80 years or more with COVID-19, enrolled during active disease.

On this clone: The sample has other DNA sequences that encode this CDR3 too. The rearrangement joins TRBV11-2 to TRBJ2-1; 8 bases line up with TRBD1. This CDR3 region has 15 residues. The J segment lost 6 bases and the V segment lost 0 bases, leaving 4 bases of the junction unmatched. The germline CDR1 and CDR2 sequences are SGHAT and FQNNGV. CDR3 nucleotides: TGTGCCAGCAGCTTAGATGGGACAGGTATCAATGAGCAGTTCTTC. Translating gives CASSLDGTGINEQFF.

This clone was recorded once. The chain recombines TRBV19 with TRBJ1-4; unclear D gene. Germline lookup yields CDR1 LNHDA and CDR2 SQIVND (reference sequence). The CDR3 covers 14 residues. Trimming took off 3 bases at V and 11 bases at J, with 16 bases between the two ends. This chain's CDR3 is CASSMDGPWRKLFF. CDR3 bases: TGTGCCAGTAGTATGGACGGCCCCTGGAGGAAACTGTTTTTT. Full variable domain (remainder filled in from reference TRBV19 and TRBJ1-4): DGGITQSPKYLFRKEGQNVTLSCEQNLNHDAMYWYRQDPGQGLRLIYYSQIVNDFQKGDIAEGYSVSREKKESFPLTVTSAQKNPTAFYLCASSMDGPWRKLFFGSGTQLSVL.

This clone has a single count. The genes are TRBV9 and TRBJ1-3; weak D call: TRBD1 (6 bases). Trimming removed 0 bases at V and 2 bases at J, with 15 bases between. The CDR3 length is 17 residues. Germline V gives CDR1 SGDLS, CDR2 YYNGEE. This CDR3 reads CASSVGWAQGPGNTIYF. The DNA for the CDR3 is TGTGCCAGCAGCGTAGGTTGGGCCCAGGGGCCTGGAAACACCATATATTTT.

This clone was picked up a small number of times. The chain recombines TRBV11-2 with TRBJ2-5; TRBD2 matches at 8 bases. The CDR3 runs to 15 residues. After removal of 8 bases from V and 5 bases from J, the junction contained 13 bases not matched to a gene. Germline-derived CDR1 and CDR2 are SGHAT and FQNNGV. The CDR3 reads CASAALAGTVETQYF. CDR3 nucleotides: TGTGCCAGCGCCGCGTTAGCGGGGACTGTGGAGACCCAGTACTTC.

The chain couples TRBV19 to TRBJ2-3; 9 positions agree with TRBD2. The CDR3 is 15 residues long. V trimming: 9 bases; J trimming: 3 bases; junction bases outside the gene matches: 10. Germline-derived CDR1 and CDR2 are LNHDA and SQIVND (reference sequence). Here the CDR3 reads CASRFTSGPTDTQYF. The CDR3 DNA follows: TGTGCCAGCCGGTTTACTAGCGGGCCAACAGATACGCAGTATTTT.

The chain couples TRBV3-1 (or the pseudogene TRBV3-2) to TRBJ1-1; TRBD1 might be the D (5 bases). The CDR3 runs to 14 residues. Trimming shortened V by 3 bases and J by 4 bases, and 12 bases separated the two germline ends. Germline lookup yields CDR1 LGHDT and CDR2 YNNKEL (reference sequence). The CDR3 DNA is TGTGCCAGCAGCCAGGCAGGGATCGGCACTGAAGCTTTCTTT. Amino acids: CASSQAGIGTEAFF.

CDR3: CASSPLGPQETQYF. CDR3 bases: TGTGCCAGCAGCCCCCTAGGTCCCCAAGAGACCCAGTACTTC. The V and J genes are TRBV3-1 (or the pseudogene TRBV3-2) and TRBJ2-5; D is unclear. V was clipped by 4 bases and J by 1 base, with 10 bases between them. The germline V gene has CDR1 LGHDT and CDR2 YNNKEL (reference sequence). The CDR3 has 14 amino acids.

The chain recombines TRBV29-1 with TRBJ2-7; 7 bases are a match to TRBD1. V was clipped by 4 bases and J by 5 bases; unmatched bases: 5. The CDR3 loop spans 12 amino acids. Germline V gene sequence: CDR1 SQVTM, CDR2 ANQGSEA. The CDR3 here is CSVGDDRDEQYF. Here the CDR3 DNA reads TGCAGCGTTGGGGACGACAGGGACGAGCAGTACTTC.

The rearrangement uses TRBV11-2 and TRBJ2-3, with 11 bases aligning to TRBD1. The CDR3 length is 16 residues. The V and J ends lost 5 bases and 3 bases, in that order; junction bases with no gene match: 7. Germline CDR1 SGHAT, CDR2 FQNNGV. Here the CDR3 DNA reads TGTGCCAGCAGCCTAATGGGACAGGGGGGTACAGATACGCAGTATTTT. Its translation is CASSLMGQGGTDTQYF.

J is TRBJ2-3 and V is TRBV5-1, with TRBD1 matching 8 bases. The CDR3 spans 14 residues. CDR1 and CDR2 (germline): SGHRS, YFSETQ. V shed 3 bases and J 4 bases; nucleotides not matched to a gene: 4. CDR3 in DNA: TGCGCCAGCAGCTACACAGGGGGTGCAGATACGCAGTATTTT. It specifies CASSYTGGADTQYF.

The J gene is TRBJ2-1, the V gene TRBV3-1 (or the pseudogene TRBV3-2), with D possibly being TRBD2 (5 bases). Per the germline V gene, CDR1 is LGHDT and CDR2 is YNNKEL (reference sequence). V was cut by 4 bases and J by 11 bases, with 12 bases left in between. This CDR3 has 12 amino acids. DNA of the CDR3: TGTGCCAGCAGCCTAACTAGGGTGCAGCAGTTCTTC. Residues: CASSLTRVQQFF.

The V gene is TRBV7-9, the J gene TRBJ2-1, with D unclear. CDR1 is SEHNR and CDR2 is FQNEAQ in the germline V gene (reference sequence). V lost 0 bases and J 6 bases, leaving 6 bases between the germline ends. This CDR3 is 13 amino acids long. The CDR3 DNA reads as TGTGCCAGCAGCTTAGCTAGCCCCAATGAGCAGTTCTTC. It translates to CASSLASPNEQFF.

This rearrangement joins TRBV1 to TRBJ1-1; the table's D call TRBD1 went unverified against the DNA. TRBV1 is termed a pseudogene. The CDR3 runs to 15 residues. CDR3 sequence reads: CTSSQEHQASTEAFF. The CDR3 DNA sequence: TGCACCAGCAGCCAAGAGCACCAGGCGAGCACTGAAGCTTTCTTT.

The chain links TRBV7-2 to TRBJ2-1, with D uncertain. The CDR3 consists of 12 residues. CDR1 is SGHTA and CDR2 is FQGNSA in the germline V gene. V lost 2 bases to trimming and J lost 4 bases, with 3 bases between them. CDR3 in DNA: TGTGCCAGCAGCTTACGGTACAATGAGCAGTTCTTC. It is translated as CASSLRYNEQFF. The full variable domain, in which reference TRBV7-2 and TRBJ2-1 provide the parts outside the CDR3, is GAGVSQSPSNKVTEKGKDVELRCDPISGHTALYWYRQSLGQGLEFLIYFQGNSAPDKSGLPSDRFSAERTGGSVSTLTIQRTQQEDSAVYLCASSLRYNEQFFGPGTRLTVL.

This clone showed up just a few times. Written as DNA, the CDR3 is TGCGCCAGCAGCTTGGTGGGAGCGGAGGAGACCCAGTACTTC. Amino acids: CASSLVGAEETQYF. The chain is built from TRBV5-1 and TRBJ2-5; a possible D gene is TRBD2 (5 bases). Trimming pared 0 bases from V and 5 bases from J, leaving 11 bases between. CDR1 is SGHRS and CDR2 is YFSETQ in the germline V gene. This CDR3 spans 14 amino acids.

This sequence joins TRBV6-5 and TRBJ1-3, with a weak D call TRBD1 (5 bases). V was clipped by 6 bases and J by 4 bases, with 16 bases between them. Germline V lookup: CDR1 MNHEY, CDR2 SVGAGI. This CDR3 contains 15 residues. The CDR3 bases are TGTGCCAGCAGCCCACCGGGGGGGGTAGGAAACACCATATATTTT. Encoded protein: CASSPPGGVGNTIYF.

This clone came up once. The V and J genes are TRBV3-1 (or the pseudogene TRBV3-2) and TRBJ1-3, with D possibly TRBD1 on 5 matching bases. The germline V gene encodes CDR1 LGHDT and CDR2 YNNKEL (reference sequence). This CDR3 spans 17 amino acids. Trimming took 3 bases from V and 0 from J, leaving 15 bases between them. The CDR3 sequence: CASSQGPGLHSGNTIYF. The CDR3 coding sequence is TGTGCCAGCAGCCAGGGACCGGGACTGCACTCTGGAAACACCATATATTTT.

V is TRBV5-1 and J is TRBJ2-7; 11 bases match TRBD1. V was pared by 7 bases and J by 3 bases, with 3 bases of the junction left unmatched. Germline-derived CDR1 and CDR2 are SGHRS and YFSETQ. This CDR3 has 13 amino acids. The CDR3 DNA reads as TGCGCCAGCTCGGGACAGGGGGACTACGAGCAGTACTTC. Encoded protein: CASSGQGDYEQYF.

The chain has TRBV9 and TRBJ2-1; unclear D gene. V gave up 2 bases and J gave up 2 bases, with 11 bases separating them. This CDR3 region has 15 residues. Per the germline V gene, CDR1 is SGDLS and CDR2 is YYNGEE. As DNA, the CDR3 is TGTGCCAGCAGCGTCGACCCGACTGCCTACAATGAGCAGTTCTTC. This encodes CASSVDPTAYNEQFF.

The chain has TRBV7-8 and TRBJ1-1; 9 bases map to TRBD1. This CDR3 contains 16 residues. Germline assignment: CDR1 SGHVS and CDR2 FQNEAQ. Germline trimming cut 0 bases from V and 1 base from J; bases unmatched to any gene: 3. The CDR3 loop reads CASSLALQGANTEAFF. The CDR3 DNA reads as TGTGCCAGCAGCTTAGCCCTACAGGGGGCGAACACTGAAGCTTTCTTT. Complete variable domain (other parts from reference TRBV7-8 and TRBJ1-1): GAGVSQSPRYKVAKRGQDVALRCDPISGHVSLFWYQQALGQGPEFLTYFQNEAQLDKSGLPSDRFFAERPEGSVSTLKIQRTQQEDSAVYLCASSLALQGANTEAFFGQGTRLTVV.

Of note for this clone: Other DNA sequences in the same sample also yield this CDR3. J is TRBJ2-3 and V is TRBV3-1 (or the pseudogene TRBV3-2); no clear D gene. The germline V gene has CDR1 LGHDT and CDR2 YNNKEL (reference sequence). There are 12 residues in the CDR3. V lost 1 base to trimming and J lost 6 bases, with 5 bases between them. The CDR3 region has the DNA TGTGCCAGCAGCCAAGTTGCGGATACGCAGTATTTT. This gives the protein CASSQVADTQYF.

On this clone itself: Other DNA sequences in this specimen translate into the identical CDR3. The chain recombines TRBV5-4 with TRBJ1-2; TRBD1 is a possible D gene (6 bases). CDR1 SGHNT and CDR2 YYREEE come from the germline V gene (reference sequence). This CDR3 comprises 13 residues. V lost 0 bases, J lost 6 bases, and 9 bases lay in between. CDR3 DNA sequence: TGTGCCAGCAGCTTGGCGGGGGGCGATGGCTACACCTTC. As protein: CASSLAGGDGYTF.